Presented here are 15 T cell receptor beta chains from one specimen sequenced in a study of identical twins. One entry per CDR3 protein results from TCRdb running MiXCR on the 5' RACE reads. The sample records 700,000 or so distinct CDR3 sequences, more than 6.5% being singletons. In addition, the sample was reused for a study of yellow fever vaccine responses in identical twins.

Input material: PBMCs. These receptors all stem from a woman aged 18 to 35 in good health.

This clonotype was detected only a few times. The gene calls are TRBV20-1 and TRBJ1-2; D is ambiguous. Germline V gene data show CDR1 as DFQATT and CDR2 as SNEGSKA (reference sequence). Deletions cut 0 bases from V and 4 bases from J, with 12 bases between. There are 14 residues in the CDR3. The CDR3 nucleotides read TGCAGTGCTAGAGAGGATGGTAAAAGCTATGGCTACACCTTC. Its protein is CSAREDGKSYGYTF.

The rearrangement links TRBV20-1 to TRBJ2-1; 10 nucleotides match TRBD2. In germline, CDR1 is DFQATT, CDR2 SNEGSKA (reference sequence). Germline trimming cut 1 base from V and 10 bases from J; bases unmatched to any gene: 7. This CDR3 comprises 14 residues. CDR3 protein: CSARGLAGAGEQFF. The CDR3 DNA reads TGCAGTGCTAGAGGTCTAGCGGGGGCCGGGGAGCAGTTCTTC.

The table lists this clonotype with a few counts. CDR3 nucleotides: TGTGCCAGCACCTCAACGGGGGGCCGGACCAATGAGCAGTTCTTC. Translating gives CASTSTGGRTNEQFF. J is TRBJ2-1 and V is TRBV7-3; possibly TRBD2 for D (7 bases). The V end lost 7 bases, the J end lost 6 bases, and 19 bases lay between the germline ends. From germline, CDR1 is SGHTA and CDR2 FQGTGA. The CDR3 is 15 residues long.

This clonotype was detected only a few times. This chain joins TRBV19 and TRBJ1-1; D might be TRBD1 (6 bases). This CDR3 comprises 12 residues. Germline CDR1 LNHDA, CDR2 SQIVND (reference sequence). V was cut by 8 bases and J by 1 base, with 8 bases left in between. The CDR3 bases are TGTGCCAGTGAGGGACAGAACACTGAAGCTTTCTTT. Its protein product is CASEGQNTEAFF.

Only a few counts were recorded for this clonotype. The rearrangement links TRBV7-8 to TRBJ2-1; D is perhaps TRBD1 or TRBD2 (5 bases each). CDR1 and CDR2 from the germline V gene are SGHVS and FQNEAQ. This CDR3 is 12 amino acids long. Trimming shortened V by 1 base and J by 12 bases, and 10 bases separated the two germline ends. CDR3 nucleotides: TGTGCCAGCAGCTTAGACCGGGACGTGCAGTTCTTC. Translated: CASSLDRDVQFF.

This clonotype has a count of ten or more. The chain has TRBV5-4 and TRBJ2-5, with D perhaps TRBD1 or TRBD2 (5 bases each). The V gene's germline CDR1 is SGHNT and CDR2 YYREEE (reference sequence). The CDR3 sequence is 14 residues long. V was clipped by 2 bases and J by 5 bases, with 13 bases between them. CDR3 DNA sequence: TGTGCCAGCAGCTTTGGGACGGCACAGGAGACCCAGTACTTC. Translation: CASSFGTAQETQYF.

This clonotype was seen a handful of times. The CDR3 bases are TGTGCCAGCAGCCATAGATTAGCGGGGGCACCCACAGATACGCAGTATTTT. It specifies CASSHRLAGAPTDTQYF. J is TRBJ2-3 and V is TRBV7-8, with TRBD2 matching over 9 bases. Trimming took 5 bases from V and 2 from J; bases not matched to a gene: 11. The CDR3 is 17 amino acids. Per the germline V gene, CDR1 is SGHVS and CDR2 is FQNEAQ.

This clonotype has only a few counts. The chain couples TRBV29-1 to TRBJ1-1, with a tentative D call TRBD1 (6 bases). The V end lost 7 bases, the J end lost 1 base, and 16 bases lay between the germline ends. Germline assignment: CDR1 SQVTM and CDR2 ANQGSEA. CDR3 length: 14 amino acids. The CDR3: CSANGGRENTEAFF. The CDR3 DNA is TGCAGCGCTAATGGGGGGCGGGAGAACACTGAAGCTTTCTTT.

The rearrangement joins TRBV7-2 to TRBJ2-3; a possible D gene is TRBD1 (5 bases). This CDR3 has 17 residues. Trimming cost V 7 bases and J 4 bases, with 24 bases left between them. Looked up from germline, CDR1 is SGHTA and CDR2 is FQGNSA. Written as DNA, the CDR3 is TGTGCCAGCACCCACAGGCGAGCCTCCAAGATACCAGATACGCAGTATTTT. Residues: CASTHRRASKIPDTQYF.

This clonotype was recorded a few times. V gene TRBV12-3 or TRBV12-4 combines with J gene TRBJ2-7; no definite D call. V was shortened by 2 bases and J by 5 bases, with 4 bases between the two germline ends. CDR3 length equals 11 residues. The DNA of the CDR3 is TGTGCCAGCAGTTTACGGCACGAGCAGTACTTC. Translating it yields CASSLRHEQYF.

In DNA, the CDR3 is TGTGCCAGCAGTCCGACATGGGGACACCGTTATACGCAGTATTTT. Its protein product is CASSPTWGHRYTQYF. The gene calls are TRBV12-3 or TRBV12-4 and TRBJ2-3; TRBD1 might be the D (6 bases). V lost 5 bases and J 7 bases, leaving 19 bases between the germline ends. There are 15 residues in the CDR3.

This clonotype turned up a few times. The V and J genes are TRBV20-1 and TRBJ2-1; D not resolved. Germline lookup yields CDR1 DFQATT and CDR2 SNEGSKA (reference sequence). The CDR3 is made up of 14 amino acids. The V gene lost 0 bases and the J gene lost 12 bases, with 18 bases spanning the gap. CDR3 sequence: CSARDRRGARRQFF. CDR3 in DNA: TGCAGTGCTAGAGACAGAAGAGGTGCGAGGCGGCAGTTCTTC.

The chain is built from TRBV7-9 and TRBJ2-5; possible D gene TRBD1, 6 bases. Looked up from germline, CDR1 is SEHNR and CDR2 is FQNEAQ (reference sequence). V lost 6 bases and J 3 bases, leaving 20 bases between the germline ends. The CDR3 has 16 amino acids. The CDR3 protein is CASSEQGNVDKETQYF. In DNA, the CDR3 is TGTGCCAGCAGTGAACAGGGAAATGTCGATAAAGAGACCCAGTACTTC.

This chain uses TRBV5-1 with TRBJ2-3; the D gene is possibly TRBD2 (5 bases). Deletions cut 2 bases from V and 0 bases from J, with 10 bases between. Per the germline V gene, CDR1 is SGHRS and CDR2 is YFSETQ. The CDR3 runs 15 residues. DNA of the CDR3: TGCGCCAGCAGCTTCATTAGCGAGAGCACAGATACGCAGTATTTT. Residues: CASSFISESTDTQYF.

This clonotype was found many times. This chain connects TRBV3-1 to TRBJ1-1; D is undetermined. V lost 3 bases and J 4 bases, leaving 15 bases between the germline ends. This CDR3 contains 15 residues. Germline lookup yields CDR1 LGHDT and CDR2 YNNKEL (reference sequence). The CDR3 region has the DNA TGTGCCAGCAGCCAGGGCCCCGGGCTCGGCACTGAAGCTTTCTTT. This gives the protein CASSQGPGLGTEAFF.